The 17 T cell receptor beta chains given below trace back to one sample, sequenced in a study of blood T cell repertoires in COVID-19. Assay: immunoSEQ multiplex PCR; the TCRdb copy retains only in-frame clones and omits some. The sample yields roughly 280,000 clones, approximately 85% seen once. Sequenced sample: peripheral blood. These receptors all stem from a woman aged 70 to 79 with acute or convalescent COVID-19.

The V gene is TRBV7-9, the J gene TRBJ1-2; maybe TRBD1 (5 bases). The CDR3 totals 16 residues. Germline CDR1 is SEHNR and CDR2 is FQNEAQ (reference sequence). Trimming pared 5 bases from V and 0 bases from J, leaving 16 bases between. The CDR3 reads CASSRPGTPANYGYTF. Here the CDR3 DNA reads TGTGCCAGCAGCCGACCCGGGACTCCCGCTAACTATGGCTACACCTTC.

J is TRBJ2-2 and V is TRBV4-1; D is possibly TRBD2 (6 bases). CDR3 length: 15 residues. The germline V gene has CDR1 MGHRA and CDR2 YSYEKL. V was trimmed by 1 base and J by 9 bases, leaving 15 bases between them. The CDR3 region has the DNA TGCGCCAGCAGCCAAGCGGGGGTAAATTTAAGGGAGCTGTTTTTT. Its protein product is CASSQAGVNLRELFF.

The chain is built from TRBV7-9 and TRBJ1-1, with no clear D. Trimming pared 5 bases from V and 3 bases from J, leaving 10 bases between. Germline V gene data show CDR1 as SEHNR and CDR2 as FQNEAQ (reference sequence). CDR3 length: 13 amino acids. DNA of the CDR3: TGTGCCAGCAGCCCAACGAGGGACACTGAAGCTTTCTTT. It translates to CASSPTRDTEAFF.

The gene calls are TRBV2 and TRBJ1-4; 7 bases match TRBD1. CDR1 SNHLY and CDR2 FYNNEI come from the germline V gene. Trimming took 5 bases from V and 11 from J; bases not matched to a gene: 8. The length of the CDR3 is 13 residues. The CDR3 here is CASSQDRFEKLFF. As DNA, the CDR3 is TGTGCCAGCAGTCAGGACAGGTTTGAGAAACTGTTTTTT.

The V gene is TRBV7-2, the J gene TRBJ1-6; 7 bases match TRBD1. Losses at the gene ends were 5 bases for V and 9 bases for J; bases not matched to a gene: 7. From germline, CDR1 is SGHTA and CDR2 FQGNSA. The CDR3 length is 14 residues. CDR3 residues: CASSLDTGVSPLHF. The DNA of the CDR3 is TGTGCCAGCAGCCTAGATACAGGGGTTTCACCCCTCCACTTT.

The chain is built from TRBV2 and TRBJ1-6; possible D gene TRBD1, 5 bases. V shed 1 base and J shed 10 bases, with 8 bases lying between them. Germline values: CDR1 SNHLY, CDR2 FYNNEI. This CDR3 is 13 amino acids long. The CDR3 sequence is CASSEEGLSPLHF. CDR3 in DNA: TGTGCCAGCAGTGAAGAGGGGTTATCACCCCTCCACTTT.

The table lists this clone with a count of one. The chain links TRBV2 to TRBJ2-3; D possibly corresponds to TRBD1 (6 bases). The germline V gene encodes CDR1 SNHLY and CDR2 FYNNEI. The CDR3 runs 15 residues. V was trimmed by 8 bases and J by 2 bases, leaving 17 bases between them. This chain's CDR3 is CASGKTGEFTDTQYF. DNA for the CDR3: TGTGCCAGCGGCAAGACAGGTGAATTCACAGATACGCAGTATTTT.

The CDR3 reads CASSLQDRGYEQYF. CDR3 bases: TGCGCCAGCAGCTTGCAGGACAGGGGATACGAGCAGTACTTC. The rearrangement joins TRBV5-1 to TRBJ2-7; 9 bases match TRBD1. With V trimmed by 1 base and J by 4 bases, 3 bases remained unmatched. Germline CDR1 and CDR2: SGHRS and YFSETQ. This CDR3 contains 14 residues. Complete variable domain (other parts from reference TRBV5-1 and TRBJ2-7): KAGVTQTPRYLIKTRGQQVTLSCSPISGHRSVSWYQQTPGQGLQFLFEYFSETQRNKGNFPGRFSGRQFSNSRSEMNVSTLELGDSALYLCASSLQDRGYEQYFGPGTRLTVT.

The rearrangement links TRBV7-2 to TRBJ1-1; possible D gene TRBD1, 5 bases. Germline loops: CDR1 SGHTA, CDR2 FQGNSA. The CDR3 has 13 residues. Trimming removed 5 bases from V and 1 base from J, with 8 bases in between. DNA of the CDR3: TGTGCCAGCAGCATTAGGGGGAACACTGAAGCTTTCTTT. Amino acid sequence: CASSIRGNTEAFF.

The sample holds a few counts of this clone. CDR3 bases: TGCAGCGCCATACAGGGATCCGGGGAGCTGTTTTTT. Amino acids: CSAIQGSGELFF. The gene calls are TRBV29-1 and TRBJ2-2, with D maybe TRBD1 (6 bases). Trimming stripped 7 bases from V and 6 bases from J, with 12 bases between. Germline CDR1 and CDR2: SQVTM and ANQGSEA. This CDR3 spans 12 amino acids.

This clone has a single count. The CDR3 DNA is TGCGCCAGCAGCCAGGCCGGGGTGGGTAACTATGGCTACACCTTC. Its protein product is CASSQAGVGNYGYTF. This chain links TRBV4-1 with TRBJ1-2; D uncertain. V was clipped by 3 bases and J by 1 base, with 12 bases between them. CDR3 length equals 15 residues. Germline CDR1 is MGHRA and CDR2 is YSYEKL.

The chain carries TRBV6-5 and TRBJ1-2; no reliable D call. Germline V gene sequence: CDR1 MNHEY, CDR2 SVGAGI. Between the trimmed V and J ends, which lost 8 bases and 8 bases, there was a span of 12 bases. The CDR3 runs to 11 residues. DNA for the CDR3: TGTGCCAGCGGGGAGGCGGCGGGCTACACCTTC. Its protein product is CASGEAAGYTF.

As DNA, the CDR3 is TGCGCCAGCAGCCCCGCCCCGACCGGGACAGGGGGTGAGAATGAGCAGTTCTTC. Its translation: CASSPAPTGTGGENEQFF. This sequence joins TRBV5-1 and TRBJ2-1; 11 nucleotides match TRBD1. CDR3 length equals 18 residues. Trimming took 4 bases from V and 7 from J; bases not matched to a gene: 16. Germline V CDR1 and CDR2: SGHRS, YFSETQ.

This clone was seen only a few times. The gene calls are TRBV7-2 and TRBJ1-6; no reliable D call. This CDR3 comprises 15 residues. V was trimmed by 2 bases and J by 6 bases, leaving 11 bases between them. Germline V CDR1 and CDR2: SGHTA, FQGNSA. The CDR3 sequence is CASSLSRQVNSPLHF. CDR3 nucleotides: TGTGCCAGCAGCTTATCGCGCCAGGTTAATTCACCCCTCCACTTT.

This clone appeared a single time. The chain is built from TRBV9 and TRBJ2-7; tentatively, D is TRBD2 (6 bases). This CDR3 is built from 14 residues. V was shortened by 4 bases and J by 0 bases, with 11 bases between the two germline ends. Germline CDR1 SGDLS, CDR2 YYNGEE. This CDR3 reads CASSISGSSYEQYF. The DNA for the CDR3 is TGTGCCAGCAGCATTAGCGGTAGCTCCTACGAGCAGTACTTC.

V usage is TRBV20-1 and J usage is TRBJ1-1; D not resolved. The CDR3 totals 11 residues. Trimming took 6 bases from V and 5 from J, leaving 10 bases between them. Germline V CDR1 and CDR2: DFQATT, SNEGSKA (reference sequence). CDR3 nucleotides: TGCAGTGCCGTAACGGAGACTGAAGCTTTCTTT. Translating it yields CSAVTETEAFF.

This clone was counted ten times or more. V gene TRBV2 combines with J gene TRBJ1-4, with a tentative D call TRBD1 (5 bases). The CDR3 consists of 15 residues. Trimming shortened V by 3 bases and J by 8 bases, and 16 bases separated the two germline ends. Germline V gene lookup returns CDR1 SNHLY and CDR2 FYNNEI. The CDR3 sequence: CASSEEKGKGEKLFF. The DNA of the CDR3 is TGTGCCAGCAGTGAGGAGAAAGGAAAGGGGGAAAAACTGTTTTTT.